This T cell receptor beta chain originates from a study of shared clonotypes between healthy human individuals. The study, taken as a whole, reports: Generation probabilities were higher for clonotypes shared across all four sorted-subset donors than for unshared ones.

Naivety among CD8 cells was defined by CD45RO negativity and positive CCR7 selection, thereby excluding terminally differentiated effector memory CD45RA+ cells. Measured with immunoSEQ multiplex PCR; TCRdb has only the in-frame clones, and not every one. The table records around 1.9 million clones, about 93% of them present only once. Comment on this clone: As yet, its antigen is unknown.

This CDR3 has 13 residues. Germline CDR1 is LNHDA and CDR2 is SQIVND (reference sequence). With V trimmed by 5 bases and J by 5 bases, 4 bases remained unmatched. The receptor was isolated from a man aged 18 to 35 in good health. Some clones in this sample may be carry-over from other donors' samples. The sequenced material came from naive CD8+ T cells from PBMCs. The chain combines TRBV19 with TRBJ2-7; 9 bases align to TRBD1. DNA for the CDR3: TGTGCCAGTAGTGTCTGGACAGGGGACGAGCAGTACTTC. Its protein is CASSVWTGDEQYF.